This TCR beta chain derives from a study of T-cell reconstitution after alpha-beta-depleted transplantation in children. Study-wide findings and caveats: About two months after transplant, alpha-beta T cells reportedly came from several hundred expanded graft clones. One year after transplant, T-cell counts and diversity came mostly from newly produced T cells.

During its preparation, the TCRbeta library received unique molecular identifiers. TCRdb re-analysed the PCR reads in MiXCR, keeping a single row per CDR3 protein. The table includes approximately 50,000 distinct CDR3 sequences, under 6% detected once. This clonotype was seen repeatedly, ten times or more. The antigen remains unidentified. The sample consisted of PBMCs, mostly from graft donor cells, taken 60 days after TCRalphabeta/CD19-depleted stem cell transplant. The TCR was taken from a female patient aged 2-15 years who had a stem cell transplant for aplastic anemia, so the T cells may come from the graft donor.

The CDR3 coding sequence is TGTGCCAGCAGCTTCGGAACTACTGAAGCTTTCTTT. Translation gives CASSFGTTEAFF. The J gene is TRBJ1-1, the V gene TRBV5-6; D gene ambiguous. V lost 2 bases, J lost 5 bases, and 7 bases lay in between. Germline V gives CDR1 SGHDT, CDR2 YYEEEE. CDR3 length equals 12 residues.